The 23 T cell receptor beta chains below all came from one sample that was sequenced in a study of chemoradiotherapy in HPV16-positive cancers. Method: immunoSEQ multiplex PCR; TCRdb's copy keeps in-frame clones and lacks some. The sample has 7,000 to 7,500 clones; 82% are singletons. This sample comprised tumor tissue, obtained from a patient who underwent chemoradiotherapy. The receptors were sampled from a human donor with HPV-associated anogenital cancer.

This chain connects TRBV6-1 to TRBJ2-3, with D perhaps matching TRBD2 (7 bases). Germline V CDR1 and CDR2: MNHNS, SASEGT. Trimming stripped 8 bases from V and 5 bases from J, with 17 bases between. This CDR3 comprises 14 residues. CDR3 protein: CASGVGGLKDTQYF. The CDR3 DNA reads as TGTGCCAGCGGGGTGGGGGGGCTTAAAGATACGCAGTATTTT.

The V call is TRBV5-1, the J call TRBJ2-3; 8 bases are shared with TRBD2. Per the germline V gene, CDR1 is SGHRS and CDR2 is YFSETQ. The CDR3 has 14 residues. The trim removed 6 bases at V and 2 bases at J, leaving 5 bases unmatched. Here the CDR3 reads CASKIAGHTDTQYF. The CDR3 region has the DNA TGCGCCAGCAAAATAGCGGGGCACACAGATACGCAGTATTTT.

V is TRBV18 and J is TRBJ2-2, with D maybe TRBD1 (6 bases). Germline CDR1 reads KGHSH; CDR2 reads LQKENI. This CDR3 contains 14 residues. Trimming removed 0 bases at V and 7 bases at J, with 9 bases between. CDR3 nucleotide sequence: TGTGCCAGCTCACCACCACAGGGCGGCGGGGAGCTGTTTTTT. Translated: CASSPPQGGGELFF. Full variable domain (outside the CDR3, taken from reference TRBV18 and TRBJ2-2): NAGVMQNPRHLVRRRGQEARLRCSPMKGHSHVYWYRQLPEEGLKFMVYLQKENIIDESGMPKERFSAEFPKEGPSILRIQQVVRGDSAAYFCASSPPQGGGELFFGEGSRLTVL.

This sequence joins TRBV30 and TRBJ2-5; the D is unclear. The J call is doubtful: the DNA matches TRBJ2-7 better. Germline V gene lookup returns CDR1 GTSNPN and CDR2 SVGIG (reference sequence). CDR3 length equals 14 residues. The CDR3 is CAWSDTGSNYEQYF. The DNA of the CDR3 is TGTGCCTGGAGTGATACTGGCAGCAACTACGAGCAGTACTTC.

This rearrangement joins TRBV7-9 to TRBJ2-5; D is perhaps TRBD1 (5 bases). The CDR3 extends over 13 amino acids. Trimming stripped 5 bases from V and 2 bases from J, with 9 bases between. From germline, CDR1 is SEHNR and CDR2 FQNEAQ (reference sequence). The CDR3 region is CASSHDSQETQYF. Written as DNA, the CDR3 is TGTGCCAGCAGCCACGACAGTCAAGAGACCCAGTACTTC.

Points on this clone: The junction differs from germline at one of its ends, possibly a read error. This chain links TRBV28 with TRBJ2-5; D call uncertain. This CDR3 region has 15 residues. Germline CDR1 reads MDHEN; CDR2 reads SYDVKM. The CDR3 nucleotides read TGTGCCAGCAGTTTGATTACTACTGCAAGAGAGGCCCAGTACTTC. Residues: CASSLITTAREAQYF.

The chain joins TRBV6-1 to TRBJ1-6; tentative D call: TRBD1 (5 bases). The CDR3 covers 14 residues. Germline CDR1 and CDR2: MNHNS and SASEGT. The germline V and J ends were trimmed by 4 bases and 7 bases, with 11 bases remaining between them. CDR3 sequence: CASSVSGKNSPLHF. The DNA for the CDR3 is TGTGCCAGCAGTGTCTCAGGGAAAAATTCACCCCTCCACTTT.

There are a few counts of this clone. The chain couples TRBV5-5 to TRBJ2-3; 9 bases fit TRBD2. The germline V gene encodes CDR1 SGHKS and CDR2 YYEKEE (reference sequence). With 2 bases clipped from V and 4 bases from J, the junction kept 8 bases outside the gene matches. This CDR3 region has 16 residues. The CDR3 nucleotides are TGTGCCAGCAGCTTAGGCGGCGGGGGGGCGGCAGATACGCAGTATTTT. It translates to CASSLGGGGAADTQYF. The full variable domain, rest sourced from reference TRBV5-5 and TRBJ2-3, is DAGVTQSPTHLIKTRGQQVTLRCSPISGHKSVSWYQQVLGQGPQFIFQYYEKEERGRGNFPDRFSARQFPNYSSELNVNALLLGDSALYLCASSLGGGGAADTQYFGPGTRLTVL.

This chain links TRBV30 with TRBJ2-5; 11 nucleotides align to TRBD1. The length of the CDR3 is 15 residues. CDR1 GTSNPN and CDR2 SVGIG come from the germline V gene (reference sequence). V gave up 5 bases and J gave up 5 bases; unmatched junction bases: 10. As DNA, the CDR3 is TGTGCCTGGCGGCCACTGGACAGGGGGCCTGAGACCCAGTACTTC. This sequence encodes CAWRPLDRGPETQYF. Drawing the rest from reference TRBV30 and TRBJ2-5, the complete variable domain is SQTIHQWPATLVQPVGSPLSLECTVEGTSNPNLYWYRQAAGRGLQLLFYSVGIGQISSEVPQNLSASRPQDRQFILSSKKLLLSDSGFYLCAWRPLDRGPETQYFGPGTRLLVL.

This chain uses TRBV7-9 with TRBJ1-2; D is perhaps TRBD1 (5 bases). Trimming stripped 1 base from V and 4 bases from J, with 10 bases between. In germline, CDR1 is SEHNR, CDR2 FQNEAQ (reference sequence). The CDR3 sequence is 14 residues long. The CDR3 region has the DNA TGTGCCAGCAGCTTAGGAGGGGCTGGCTATGGCTACACCTTC. As protein: CASSLGGAGYGYTF.

The chain uses TRBV28 and TRBJ2-6; TRBD1 agrees at 10 bases. The junction had 12 bases not matched to a gene; V was cut back by 6 bases and J by 4 bases. The length of the CDR3 is 18 residues. From germline, CDR1 is MDHEN and CDR2 SYDVKM. The CDR3 DNA is TGTGCCAGCAGCGGCGCCGGGACAGGGGCTTCAGGGGCCAACGTCCTGACTTTC. Its protein is CASSGAGTGASGANVLTF. Filled out from reference TRBV28 and TRBJ2-6, the complete variable domain reads DVKVTQSSRYLVKRTGEKVFLECVQDMDHENMFWYRQDPGLGLRLIYFSYDVKMKEKGDIPEGYSVSREKKERFSLILESASTNQTSMYLCASSGAGTGASGANVLTFGAGSRLTVL.

This clone was seen once. This sequence joins TRBV5-1 and TRBJ2-3, with TRBD2 matching over 7 bases. CDR1 and CDR2 from the germline V gene are SGHRS and YFSETQ. V shed 8 bases and J 0 bases; nucleotides not matched to a gene: 18. The CDR3 runs 18 residues. CDR3 sequence: CASYVTVAGTTSTDTQYF. CDR3 DNA sequence: TGCGCCAGTTACGTTACGGTAGCGGGCACCACTAGCACAGATACGCAGTATTTT.

By frequency in the sample, this clone is large. The J gene is TRBJ1-1, the V gene TRBV12-5, with TRBD1 identical over 10 bases. With V trimmed by 0 bases and J by 8 bases, 6 bases remained unmatched. Germline assignment: CDR1 LGHNT and CDR2 FRNRAP. This CDR3 contains 15 residues. In nucleotides, the CDR3 is TGTGCTAGTGGTTTGGTGGTCGGGACAGGGGCCGAAGCTTTCTTT. Protein sequence: CASGLVVGTGAEAFF.

This chain joins TRBV2 and TRBJ2-2; D is perhaps TRBD1 (6 bases). Germline V lookup: CDR1 SNHLY, CDR2 FYNNEI. This CDR3 comprises 15 residues. Trimming pared 2 bases from V and 3 bases from J, leaving 10 bases between. The chain's CDR3 is CASSETGTDTGELFF. CDR3 DNA sequence: TGTGCCAGCAGTGAAACAGGGACGGACACCGGGGAGCTGTTTTTT.

The gene calls are TRBV14 and TRBJ2-1; no reliable D call. CDR3 length: 15 amino acids. V was shortened by 0 bases and J by 4 bases, with 10 bases between the two germline ends. Looked up from germline, CDR1 is SGHDN and CDR2 is FVKESK. The DNA for the CDR3 is TGTGCCAGCAGCCAAGATTGGGGTCTTTACAATGAGCAGTTCTTC. Translation: CASSQDWGLYNEQFF.

The rearrangement links TRBV10-2 to TRBJ1-4, with 10 bases identical to TRBD1. The V gene's germline CDR1 is WSHSY and CDR2 SAAADI. V gave up 6 bases and J gave up 10 bases; unmatched junction bases: 8. CDR3 length equals 14 residues. This CDR3 is CASRAGTGVGKLFF. The CDR3 DNA reads TGCGCCAGCAGGGCCGGGACAGGGGTAGGAAAACTGTTTTTT.

The gene calls are TRBV7-2 and TRBJ1-5; 7 bases align to TRBD1. This CDR3 comprises 13 residues. Germline CDR1 and CDR2: SGHTA and FQGNSA. Trimming took 4 bases from V and 6 from J; bases not matched to a gene: 3. The chain's CDR3 is CASSSTGFQPQHF. CDR3 DNA: TGTGCCAGCAGCTCGACAGGGTTTCAGCCCCAGCATTTT. Using reference TRBV7-2 and TRBJ1-5 for the parts outside the CDR3, the full variable domain is GAGVSQSPSNKVTEKGKDVELRCDPISGHTALYWYRQSLGQGLEFLIYFQGNSAPDKSGLPSDRFSAERTGGSVSTLTIQRTQQEDSAVYLCASSSTGFQPQHFGDGTRLSIL.

This chain joins TRBV7-9 and TRBJ2-3; D call uncertain. The V and J ends lost 1 base and 2 bases respectively, with 10 bases between them. Germline V gene lookup returns CDR1 SEHNR and CDR2 FQNEAQ (reference sequence). There are 15 residues in the CDR3. CDR3 sequence reads: CASSLVYGDTDTQYF. In DNA, the CDR3 is TGTGCCAGCAGCTTAGTTTATGGGGACACAGATACGCAGTATTTT.

The rearrangement uses TRBV6-5 and TRBJ2-7; 8 bases fit TRBD2. CDR3 size: 15 residues. V was pared by 5 bases and J by 6 bases, with 12 bases of the junction left unmatched. Germline CDR1 and CDR2: MNHEY and SVGAGI. The CDR3 loop is CASSRPGLEFPEQYF. The CDR3 DNA reads as TGTGCCAGCAGTCGGCCGGGACTAGAGTTCCCCGAGCAGTACTTC.

The chain is built from TRBV7-8 and TRBJ1-1, with TRBD1 matching over 7 bases. The V and J ends lost 5 bases and 4 bases, in that order; junction bases with no gene match: 10. Germline V lookup: CDR1 SGHVS, CDR2 FQNEAQ. The CDR3 runs to 15 residues. The CDR3 DNA reads as TGTGCCAGCAGCCCGGGGGGAGGGGGCTTCACTGAAGCTTTCTTT. It yields the protein CASSPGGGGFTEAFF.

The chain couples TRBV13 to TRBJ1-1, with D possibly TRBD1 on 5 matching bases. With 5 bases removed from V and 1 base from J, the gap between germline ends came to 17 bases. The CDR3 has 16 amino acids. Germline CDR1 PRHDT, CDR2 FYEKMQ (reference sequence). CDR3 sequence (DNA): TGTGCCAGCAGCCAGGTTGAGGGACGGCCGAACACTGAAGCTTTCTTT. The encoded protein is CASSQVEGRPNTEAFF. The full variable domain, in which reference TRBV13 and TRBJ1-1 provide the parts outside the CDR3, is AAGVIQSPRHLIKEKRETATLKCYPIPRHDTVYWYQQGPGQDPQFLISFYEKMQSDKGSIPDRFSAQQFSDYHSELNMSSLELGDSALYFCASSQVEGRPNTEAFFGQGTRLTVV.

The V call is TRBV11-2, the J call TRBJ1-2; 7 bases align to TRBD1. CDR3 length equals 14 residues. Germline CDR1 is SGHAT and CDR2 is FQNNGV. With 3 bases clipped from V and 2 bases from J, the junction kept 3 bases outside the gene matches. As DNA, the CDR3 is TGTGCCAGCAGCTTGACAGGGTCGAACTATGGCTACACCTTC. The encoded protein is CASSLTGSNYGYTF.

The chain links TRBV7-2 to TRBJ2-5, with a weak D call TRBD2 (6 bases). This CDR3 comprises 13 residues. V was shortened by 5 bases and J by 5 bases, with 12 bases between the two germline ends. The germline gives CDR1 SGHTA, CDR2 FQGNSA. The CDR3 reads CASSLTSIETQYF. The CDR3 coding sequence is TGTGCCAGCAGCCTAACTAGCATCGAGACCCAGTACTTC.